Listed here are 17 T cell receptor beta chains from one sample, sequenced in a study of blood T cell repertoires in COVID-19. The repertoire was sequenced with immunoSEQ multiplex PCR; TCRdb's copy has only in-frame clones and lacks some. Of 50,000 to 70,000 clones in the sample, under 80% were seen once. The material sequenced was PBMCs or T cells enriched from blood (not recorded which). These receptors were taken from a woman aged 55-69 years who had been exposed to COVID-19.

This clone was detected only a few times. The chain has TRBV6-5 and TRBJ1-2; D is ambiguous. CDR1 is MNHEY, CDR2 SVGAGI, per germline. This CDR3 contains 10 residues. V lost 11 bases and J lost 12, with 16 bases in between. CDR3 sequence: CASQALVHTF. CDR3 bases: TGTGCCTCCCAGGCCCTTGTCCACACCTTC.

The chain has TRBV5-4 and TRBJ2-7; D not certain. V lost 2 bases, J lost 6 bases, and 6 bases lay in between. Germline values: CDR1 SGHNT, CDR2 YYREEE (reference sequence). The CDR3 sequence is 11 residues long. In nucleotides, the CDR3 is TGTGCCAGCAGCTTTTCCGGCGAGCAGTACTTC. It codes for CASSFSGEQYF.

CDR3 sequence reads: CAWSVSNEQFF. Written as DNA, the CDR3 is TGTGCCTGGAGTGTCAGTAATGAGCAGTTCTTC. The chain joins TRBV30 to TRBJ2-1, with unresolved D. CDR3 length: 11 amino acids. Deletions cut 0 bases from V and 7 bases from J, with 4 bases between. Germline CDR1 GTSNPN, CDR2 SVGIG (reference sequence).

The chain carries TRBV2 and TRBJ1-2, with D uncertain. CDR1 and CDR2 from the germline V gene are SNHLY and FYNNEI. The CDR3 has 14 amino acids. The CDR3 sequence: CVPRGGFPLGGYTF. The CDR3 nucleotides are TGTGTTCCACGGGGAGGTTTTCCCCTGGGTGGCTACACCTTC.

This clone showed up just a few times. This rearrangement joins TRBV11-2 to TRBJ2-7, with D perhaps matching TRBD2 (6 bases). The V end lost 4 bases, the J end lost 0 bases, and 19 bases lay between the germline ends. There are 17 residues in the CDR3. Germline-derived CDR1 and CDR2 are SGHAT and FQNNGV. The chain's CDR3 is CASSSFTAGKLSYEQYF. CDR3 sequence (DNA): TGTGCCAGCAGCTCCTTCACCGCGGGGAAACTCTCCTACGAGCAGTACTTC.

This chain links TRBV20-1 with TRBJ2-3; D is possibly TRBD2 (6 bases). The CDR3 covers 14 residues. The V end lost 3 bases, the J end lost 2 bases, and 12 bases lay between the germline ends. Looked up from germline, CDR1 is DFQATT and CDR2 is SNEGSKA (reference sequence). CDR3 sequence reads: CSASSAGNTDTQYF. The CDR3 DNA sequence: TGCAGTGCTAGTTCCGCGGGAAACACAGATACGCAGTATTTT.

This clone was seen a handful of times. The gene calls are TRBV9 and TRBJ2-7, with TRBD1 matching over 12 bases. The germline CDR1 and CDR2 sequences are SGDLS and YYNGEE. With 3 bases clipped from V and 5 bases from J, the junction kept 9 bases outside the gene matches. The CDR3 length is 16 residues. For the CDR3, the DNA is TGTGCCAGCAGCGCCCTCCGGGACAGGGGGCGGCACGAGCAGTACTTC. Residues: CASSALRDRGRHEQYF.

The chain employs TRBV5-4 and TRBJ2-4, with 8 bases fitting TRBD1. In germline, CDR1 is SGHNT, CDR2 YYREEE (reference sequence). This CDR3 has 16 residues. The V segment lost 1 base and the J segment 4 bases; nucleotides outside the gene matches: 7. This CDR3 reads CASSLPLGTGKNIQYF. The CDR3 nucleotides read TGTGCCAGCAGCTTGCCCTTAGGGACAGGAAAAAACATTCAGTACTTC.

The CDR3 DNA follows: TGTGCCAGCAGCTTAGCGGCAGGGGGCAGATACAATGAGCAGTTCTTC. Protein sequence: CASSLAAGGRYNEQFF. This chain connects TRBV11-2 to TRBJ2-1, with 8 nucleotides matching TRBD1. The junction had 6 bases not matched to a gene; V was cut back by 1 base and J by 4 bases. Per germline, CDR1 SGHAT and CDR2 FQNNGV. The CDR3 length is 16 residues.

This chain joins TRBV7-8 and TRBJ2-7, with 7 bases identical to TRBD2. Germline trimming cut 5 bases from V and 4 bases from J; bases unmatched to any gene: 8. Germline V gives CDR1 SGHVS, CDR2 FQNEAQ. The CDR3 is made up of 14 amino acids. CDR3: CASSGSGARYEQYF. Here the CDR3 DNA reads TGTGCCAGCAGCGGCAGCGGGGCCAGGTACGAGCAGTACTTC.

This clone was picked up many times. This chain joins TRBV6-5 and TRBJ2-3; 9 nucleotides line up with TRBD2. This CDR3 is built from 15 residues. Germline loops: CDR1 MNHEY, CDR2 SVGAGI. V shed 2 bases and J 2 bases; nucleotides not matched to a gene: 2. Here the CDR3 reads CASSYLAGITDTQYF. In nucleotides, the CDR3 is TGTGCCAGCAGTTACCTAGCGGGGATCACAGATACGCAGTATTTT.

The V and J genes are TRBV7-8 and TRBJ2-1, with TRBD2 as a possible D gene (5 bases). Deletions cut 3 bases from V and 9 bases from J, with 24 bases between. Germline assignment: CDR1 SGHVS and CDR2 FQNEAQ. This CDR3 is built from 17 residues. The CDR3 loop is CASSFLFVGEKRVEQFF. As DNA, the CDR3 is TGTGCCAGCAGCTTTCTTTTTGTCGGGGAGAAGAGGGTTGAGCAGTTCTTC.

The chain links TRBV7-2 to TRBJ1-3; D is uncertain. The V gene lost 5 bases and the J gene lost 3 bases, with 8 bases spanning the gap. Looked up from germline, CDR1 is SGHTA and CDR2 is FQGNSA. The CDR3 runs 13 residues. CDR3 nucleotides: TGTGCCAGCAGCCAAAACATTGGAAACACCATATATTTT. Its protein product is CASSQNIGNTIYF.

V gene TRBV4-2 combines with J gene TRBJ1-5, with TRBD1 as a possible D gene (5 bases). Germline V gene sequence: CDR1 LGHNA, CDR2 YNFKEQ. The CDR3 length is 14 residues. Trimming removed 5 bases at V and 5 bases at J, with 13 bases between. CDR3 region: CASSSRVIDQPQHF. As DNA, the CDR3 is TGTGCCAGCAGCTCCAGGGTGATCGATCAGCCCCAGCATTTT.

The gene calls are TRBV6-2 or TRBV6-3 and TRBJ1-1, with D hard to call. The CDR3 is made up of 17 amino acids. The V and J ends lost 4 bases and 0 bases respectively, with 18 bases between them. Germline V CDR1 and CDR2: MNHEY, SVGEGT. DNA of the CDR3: TGTGCCAGCAGTTTCCCCCGCGGGAACATAATGAACACTGAAGCTTTCTTT. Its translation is CASSFPRGNIMNTEAFF.

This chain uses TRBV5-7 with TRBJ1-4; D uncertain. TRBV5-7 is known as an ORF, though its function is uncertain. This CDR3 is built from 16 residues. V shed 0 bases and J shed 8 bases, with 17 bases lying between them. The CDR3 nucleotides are TGTGCCAGCAGCTTGGGGCCCCGGGGTTCGAGAGAAAAACTGTTTTTT. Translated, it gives CASSLGPRGSREKLFF.

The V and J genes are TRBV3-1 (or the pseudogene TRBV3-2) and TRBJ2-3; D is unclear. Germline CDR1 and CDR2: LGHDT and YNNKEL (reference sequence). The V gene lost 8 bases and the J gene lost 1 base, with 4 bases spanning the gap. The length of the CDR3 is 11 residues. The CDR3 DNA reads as TGTGCCAGCGGGCGCACAGATACGCAGTATTTT. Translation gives CASGRTDTQYF.